This T cell receptor (beta chain) was identified in a study of response to subunit inactivated influenza vaccine. This clonotype appeared a few times. Its antigen is undetermined. TCRdb recomputed calls from the RT-PCR reads with MiXCR, one row per CDR3 protein. The sample shows 400,000 to 650,000 distinct CDR3 sequences, 7.2% of them seen only once. The CDR3 totals 18 residues. The trim removed 2 bases at V and 4 bases at J, leaving 11 bases unmatched. Per the germline V gene, CDR1 is MNHNS and CDR2 is SASEGT. Notes on the study in general: Authors suggested each seasonal flu vaccination may recruit only limited numbers of new T cells.

The source material was PBMCs from blood, sampled around 25 months after vaccination. The V gene is TRBV6-1, the J gene TRBJ1-2; TRBD1 matches at 12 bases. This clonotype originated in a man aged 45 to 75 who received an inactivated influenza vaccine. The CDR3 spells CASSESGTGGRASYGYTF. CDR3 nucleotide sequence: TGTGCCAGCAGTGAATCCGGGACAGGGGGCCGCGCGTCCTATGGCTACACCTTC.